This T cell receptor beta chain was obtained from a study of T cells after posttransplantation cyclophosphamide. Points from the study as a whole: TRB overlap between skin or GI tissue T cells and blood was limited. After PTCy, TRB diversity resembled that of CNI/methotrexate controls. Later blood repertoires were often dominated by clones from the donor CD8+ memory compartment.

Germline loops: CDR1 SGHAT, CDR2 FQNNGV. The junction had 4 bases not matched to a gene; V was cut back by 5 bases and J by 8 bases. The CDR3 sequence is 13 residues long. Libraries were prepared by immunoSEQ multiplex PCR; TCRdb keeps only in-frame clonotypes and omits some of them. The sample holds approximately 52,000 clones, about 86% seen once. In regard to this clone: Its antigen is not known.

The chain has TRBV11-2 and TRBJ1-2; TRBD1 matches at 11 bases. The receptor was derived from a man aged 30 to 39 with a blood cancer, CMV-positive, and with a related stem cell donor. The sequenced sample consisted of PBMCs. CDR3 amino acids: CASSRDRGSGYTF. CDR3 bases: TGTGCCAGCAGCCGGGACAGGGGGAGCGGCTACACCTTC.